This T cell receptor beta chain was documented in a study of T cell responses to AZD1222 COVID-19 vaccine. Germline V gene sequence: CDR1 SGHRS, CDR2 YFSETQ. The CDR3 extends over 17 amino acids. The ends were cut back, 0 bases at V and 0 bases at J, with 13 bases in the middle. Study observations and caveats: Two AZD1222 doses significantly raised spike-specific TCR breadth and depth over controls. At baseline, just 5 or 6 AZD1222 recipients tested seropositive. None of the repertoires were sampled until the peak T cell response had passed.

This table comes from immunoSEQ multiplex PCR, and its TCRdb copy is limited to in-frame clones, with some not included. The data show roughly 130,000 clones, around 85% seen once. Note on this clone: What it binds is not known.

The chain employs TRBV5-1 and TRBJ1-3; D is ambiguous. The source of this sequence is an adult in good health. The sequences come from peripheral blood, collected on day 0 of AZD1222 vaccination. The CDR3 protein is CASSLVSGQDSGNTIYF. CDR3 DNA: TGCGCCAGCAGCTTGGTATCGGGTCAAGACTCTGGAAACACCATATATTTT.